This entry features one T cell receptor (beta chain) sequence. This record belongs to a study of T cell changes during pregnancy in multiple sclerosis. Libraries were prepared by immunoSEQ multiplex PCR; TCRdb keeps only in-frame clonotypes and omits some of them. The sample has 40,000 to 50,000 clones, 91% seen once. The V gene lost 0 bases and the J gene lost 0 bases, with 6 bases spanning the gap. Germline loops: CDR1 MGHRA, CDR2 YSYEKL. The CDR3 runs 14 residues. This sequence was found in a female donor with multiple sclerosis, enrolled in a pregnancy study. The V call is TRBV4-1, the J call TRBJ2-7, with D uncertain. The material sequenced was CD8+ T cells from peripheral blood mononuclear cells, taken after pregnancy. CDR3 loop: CASSQEADSYEQYF. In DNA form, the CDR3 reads TGCGCCAGCAGCCAAGAGGCGGACTCCTACGAGCAGTACTTC.